The T cell receptor (beta chain) described here comes from a study of OX40 agonist ivuxolimab in advanced cancers. Points on this clone: Its antigen is unidentified.

Sequencing was performed with immunoSEQ multiplex PCR; in TCRdb, only in-frame clones are kept and a portion is missing. The sample includes about 80,000 clones, roughly 91% of them seen just once. Per the germline V gene, CDR1 is MNHNS and CDR2 is SASEGT. With V trimmed by 0 bases and J by 2 bases, 4 bases remained unmatched. This CDR3 region has 16 residues. Overall study findings and caveats: There was clonal expansion of CD4+ and CD8+ blood T cells by week 6 at 0.1 to 3.0 mg/kg.

The source was CD4+ or CD8+ T cells sorted from blood, collected in a trial of the OX40 agonist ivuxolimab. The chain couples TRBV6-1 to TRBJ2-1; 7 bases are a match to TRBD1. The sequence was collected from an adult with an advanced solid tumor such as melanoma, head and neck, liver or kidney cancer. In DNA form, the CDR3 reads TGTGCCAGCAGTGAAGCGTTTCAGGGGGCCTACAATGAGCAGTTCTTC. It encodes CASSEAFQGAYNEQFF.